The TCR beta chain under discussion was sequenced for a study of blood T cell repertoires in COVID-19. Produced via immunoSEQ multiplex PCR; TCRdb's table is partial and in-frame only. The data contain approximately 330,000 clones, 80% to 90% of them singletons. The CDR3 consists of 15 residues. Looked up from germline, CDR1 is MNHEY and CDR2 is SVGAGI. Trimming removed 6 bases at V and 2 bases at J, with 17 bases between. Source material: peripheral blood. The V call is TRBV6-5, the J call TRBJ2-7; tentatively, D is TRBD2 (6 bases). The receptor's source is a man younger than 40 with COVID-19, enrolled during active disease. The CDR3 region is CASSSGNGGTYEQYF. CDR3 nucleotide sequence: TGTGCCAGCAGCTCCGGGAACGGAGGGACCTACGAGCAGTACTTC.